The T cell receptor (beta chain) described here comes from a study of T cells in pancreatic ductal adenocarcinoma. Measured with immunoSEQ multiplex PCR; TCRdb has only the in-frame clones, and not every one. This table holds roughly 100,000 clones, 90% to 95% found once. Surgery without prior neoadjuvant therapy was the treatment of the selected pancreatic ductal adenocarcinoma patients. Sequencing used PBMCs. The TCR was taken from a human donor with pancreatic ductal adenocarcinoma.

CDR3 loop: CASSTRTSANTDTQYF. CDR3 nucleotide sequence: TGTGCCAGCAGTACACGGACTAGCGCCAACACAGATACGCAGTATTTT. The chain employs TRBV27 and TRBJ2-3; 9 bases map to TRBD2. This CDR3 has 16 residues. The trim removed 5 bases at V and 2 bases at J, leaving 8 bases unmatched. The germline CDR1 and CDR2 sequences are MNHEY and SMNVEV (reference sequence).